This entry lists 20 T cell receptor beta chains sequenced from one sample in a study of blood T cell repertoires in COVID-19. The table came from immunoSEQ multiplex PCR; TCRdb's copy has only in-frame clones and leaves some out. The sample includes around 180,000 clones, approximately 85% of them seen just once. Specimen: peripheral blood. These receptors all stem from a man at least 80 years old with COVID-19, enrolled during active disease.

This clone was seen a single time. The chain uses TRBV2 and TRBJ2-1; 12 positions agree with TRBD1. V lost 6 bases, J lost 12 bases, and 9 bases stayed unmatched. CDR1 and CDR2 from the germline V gene are SNHLY and FYNNEI. The length of the CDR3 is 14 residues. The CDR3 DNA follows: TGTGCCAGCAGACTCGGGACAGGGGGCCCTGGGCAGTTCTTC. Translation gives CASRLGTGGPGQFF.

This chain uses TRBV6-5 with TRBJ2-5; D gene uncertain. This CDR3 is built from 12 residues. V was trimmed by 6 bases and J by 6 bases, leaving 11 bases between them. The germline gives CDR1 MNHEY, CDR2 SVGAGI. The CDR3 DNA is TGTGCCAGCAGCTCCGACTCGAAGACCCAGTACTTC. It yields the protein CASSSDSKTQYF.

The rearrangement links TRBV18 to TRBJ2-3; tentative D call: TRBD1 (6 bases). The CDR3 is made up of 12 amino acids. Germline assignment: CDR1 KGHSH and CDR2 LQKENI. V lost 8 bases and J lost 5, with 11 bases in between. CDR3 protein: CASASQGDTQYF. DNA of the CDR3: TGTGCCAGCGCCTCACAGGGAGATACGCAGTATTTT.

The gene calls are TRBV14 and TRBJ1-6; 8 bases are a match to TRBD1. Trimming took 4 bases from V and 0 from J; bases not matched to a gene: 5. Germline assignment: CDR1 SGHDN and CDR2 FVKESK. The CDR3 consists of 17 residues. CDR3 sequence reads: CASSPRQGSSYNSPLHF. The CDR3 DNA reads as TGTGCCAGCAGCCCAAGACAGGGGAGCTCCTATAATTCACCCCTCCACTTT.

This chain connects TRBV7-2 to TRBJ1-2, with D possibly matching TRBD1 (6 bases). V lost 5 bases and J lost 8, with 12 bases in between. CDR1 is SGHTA, CDR2 FQGNSA, per germline. There are 12 residues in the CDR3. The CDR3 sequence: CASSLQGSGYTF. The CDR3, as DNA: TGTGCCAGCAGCCTCCAGGGGTCGGGCTACACCTTC. The whole variable domain, filled in from reference TRBV7-2 and TRBJ1-2, reads GAGVSQSPSNKVTEKGKDVELRCDPISGHTALYWYRQSLGQGLEFLIYFQGNSAPDKSGLPSDRFSAERTGGSVSTLTIQRTQQEDSAVYLCASSLQGSGYTFGSGTRLTVV.

The V gene is TRBV29-1, the J gene TRBJ1-1; TRBD1 aligns across 7 bases. CDR3 length: 14 amino acids. With 6 bases clipped from V and 6 bases from J, the junction kept 13 bases outside the gene matches. Per the germline V gene, CDR1 is SQVTM and CDR2 is ANQGSEA. As DNA, the CDR3 is TGCAGCGTGGAACAGGGGAATGGGGCTTCTGAAGCTTTCTTT. As protein: CSVEQGNGASEAFF.

This chain uses TRBV28 with TRBJ2-2, with D perhaps TRBD2 (6 bases). Per germline, CDR1 MDHEN and CDR2 SYDVKM. The V and J ends lost 0 bases and 4 bases respectively, with 6 bases between them. This CDR3 is built from 14 residues. CDR3 bases: TGTGCCAGCAGTTTATGGGGACTCACCGGGGAGCTGTTTTTT. Translated: CASSLWGLTGELFF.

The chain combines TRBV11-2 with TRBJ2-7; D perhaps matches TRBD2 (6 bases). The germline V and J ends were trimmed by 3 bases and 6 bases, with 15 bases remaining between them. The germline V gene encodes CDR1 SGHAT and CDR2 FQNNGV. This CDR3 region has 14 residues. Here the CDR3 reads CASSFGGSGLEQYF. CDR3 nucleotides: TGTGCCAGCAGCTTTGGGGGGTCGGGGCTCGAGCAGTACTTC.

The chain couples TRBV7-8 to TRBJ2-1; 9 positions match TRBD1. This CDR3 is built from 14 residues. The germline CDR1 and CDR2 sequences are SGHVS and FQNEAQ. V dropped 5 bases and J dropped 8; count of bases not matched to a gene: 7. This chain's CDR3 is CASSRGQGTDEQFF. The CDR3 DNA sequence: TGTGCCAGCAGCCGGGGACAGGGTACGGATGAGCAGTTCTTC.

This clone has just one count. Other DNA sequences in the same sample also yield this CDR3. The V call is TRBV5-1, the J call TRBJ2-7, with TRBD1 matching 9 bases. There are 14 residues in the CDR3. Germline V lookup: CDR1 SGHRS, CDR2 YFSETQ. J lost 2 bases, V lost 4 bases, and 4 bases had no gene match. This CDR3 is CASSLTGGPYEQYF. CDR3 DNA sequence: TGCGCCAGCAGCCTCACAGGGGGCCCCTACGAGCAGTACTTC. Drawing the rest from reference TRBV5-1 and TRBJ2-7, the complete variable domain is KAGVTQTPRYLIKTRGQQVTLSCSPISGHRSVSWYQQTPGQGLQFLFEYFSETQRNKGNFPGRFSGRQFSNSRSEMNVSTLELGDSALYLCASSLTGGPYEQYFGPGTRLTVT.

This chain joins TRBV5-1 and TRBJ2-6; D perhaps matches TRBD1 (6 bases). Trimming removed 0 bases from V and 2 bases from J, with 6 bases in between. The CDR3 has 15 amino acids. Germline V gives CDR1 SGHRS, CDR2 YFSETQ. The CDR3 here is CASSLEGAGANVLTF. The CDR3 DNA reads TGCGCCAGCAGCTTGGAGGGGGCTGGGGCCAACGTCCTGACTTTC. The whole variable domain, remainder taken from reference TRBV5-1 and TRBJ2-6, is KAGVTQTPRYLIKTRGQQVTLSCSPISGHRSVSWYQQTPGQGLQFLFEYFSETQRNKGNFPGRFSGRQFSNSRSEMNVSTLELGDSALYLCASSLEGAGANVLTFGAGSRLTVL.

This sequence joins TRBV9 and TRBJ2-1; 9 bases map to TRBD2. With 6 bases clipped from V and 9 bases from J, the junction kept 13 bases outside the gene matches. This CDR3 is built from 15 residues. From germline, CDR1 is SGDLS and CDR2 YYNGEE. CDR3: CASTRLASGDPEQFF. The CDR3 DNA reads as TGTGCCAGCACCCGTCTGGCTAGCGGGGACCCTGAGCAGTTCTTC. The full variable domain, in which reference TRBV9 and TRBJ2-1 provide the parts outside the CDR3, is DSGVTQTPKHLITATGQRVTLRCSPRSGDLSVYWYQQSLDQGLQFLIQYYNGEERAKGNILERFSAQQFPDLHSELNLSSLELGDSALYFCASTRLASGDPEQFFGPGTRLTVL.

The chain is built from TRBV7-3 and TRBJ2-3; D ambiguous. V lost 0 bases and J 1 base, leaving 14 bases between the germline ends. Germline V gene sequence: CDR1 SGHTA, CDR2 FQGTGA. The CDR3 extends over 17 amino acids. The CDR3 spells CASSLTWSPPGTDTQYF. The DNA of the CDR3 is TGTGCCAGCAGCTTAACCTGGTCCCCCCCAGGCACAGATACGCAGTATTTT.

V and J are TRBV5-1 and TRBJ1-4; possibly TRBD1 for D (6 bases). Germline lookup yields CDR1 SGHRS and CDR2 YFSETQ. V was pared by 4 bases and J by 8 bases, with 18 bases between. The CDR3 sequence is 15 residues long. The CDR3 DNA reads TGCGCCAGCAGCACAGGTGGGGGCGTCAGGGAAAAACTGTTTTTT. Its protein product is CASSTGGGVREKLFF.

This chain joins TRBV2 and TRBJ1-5; D is possibly TRBD1 (6 bases). This CDR3 has 13 residues. V lost 8 bases and J 1 base, leaving 9 bases between the germline ends. Germline values: CDR1 SNHLY, CDR2 FYNNEI. The CDR3 DNA reads TGTGCCAGCGAGGGGGGGAGCAATCAGCCCCAGCATTTT. It codes for CASEGGSNQPQHF.

The chain employs TRBV18 and TRBJ2-2, with D possibly being TRBD2 (6 bases). The germline V and J ends were trimmed by 2 bases and 5 bases, with 12 bases remaining between them. CDR1 and CDR2 (germline): KGHSH, LQKENI. The CDR3 runs 15 residues. The CDR3 protein is CASSPEAGGTGELFF. The CDR3 nucleotides read TGTGCCAGCTCACCAGAGGCCGGGGGAACCGGGGAGCTGTTTTTT.

The V gene is TRBV14, the J gene TRBJ2-6; D ambiguous. This CDR3 is built from 13 residues. Germline V lookup: CDR1 SGHDN, CDR2 FVKESK. The germline V and J ends were trimmed by 4 bases and 1 base, with 2 bases remaining between them. The CDR3 sequence is CASSPSGANVLTF. CDR3 sequence (DNA): TGTGCCAGCAGCCCATCTGGGGCCAACGTCCTGACTTTC.

The chain links TRBV9 to TRBJ1-1; D not certain. The CDR3 is 13 residues long. The V end lost 4 bases, the J end lost 5 bases, and 12 bases lay between the germline ends. Per germline, CDR1 SGDLS and CDR2 YYNGEE. The CDR3 DNA reads as TGTGCCAGCAGCACCGTATCTATGACTGAAGCTTTCTTT. Translating gives CASSTVSMTEAFF.

As to this clone: The sample has other DNA sequences that encode this CDR3 too. The J gene is TRBJ2-3, the V gene TRBV11-2; no clear D gene. The germline V and J ends were trimmed by 2 bases and 6 bases, with 3 bases remaining between them. The CDR3 runs to 11 residues. The V gene's germline CDR1 is SGHAT and CDR2 FQNNGV. In DNA form, the CDR3 reads TGTGCCAGCAGCTTACGGGATACGCAGTATTTT. This sequence encodes CASSLRDTQYF.

The chain links TRBV5-1 to TRBJ1-1; D call uncertain. Germline lookup yields CDR1 SGHRS and CDR2 YFSETQ. The CDR3 sequence is 14 residues long. The V end lost 4 bases, the J end lost 1 base, and 11 bases lay between the germline ends. The DNA of the CDR3 is TGCGCCAGCAGCGCCCAACCAGAGAACACTGAAGCTTTCTTT. It yields the protein CASSAQPENTEAFF.